A selection of T cell receptor beta chains follows, all from one sample in a study of T cell changes during pregnancy in multiple sclerosis. Clones were read by immunoSEQ multiplex PCR, and TCRdb kept only the in-frame ones, dropping some. This table holds 20,000 to 25,000 clones, over 65% found once. Source: CD8+ T cells from peripheral blood mononuclear cells, taken before pregnancy. These receptors came from a female donor with multiple sclerosis, enrolled in a pregnancy study. Each CDR3 is given with its conserved first and last residue.

CDR3aa	v_gene	j_gene
CASSLLLAGGPHEQYF	TRBV27	TRBJ2-7
CASSWAGQRGNQPQHF	TRBV5-1	TRBJ1-5
CASSDTGSYEQYF	TRBV6-1	TRBJ2-7
CASSMWETGELFF	TRBV19	TRBJ2-2
CASSHSTGGSYNEQFF	TRBV5-1	TRBJ2-1
CASSLDRDRDLYGYTF	TRBV5-6	TRBJ1-2
CASSSGTYGYTF	TRBV5-4	TRBJ1-2
CASSLVAGGPNNEQFF	TRBV7-3	TRBJ2-1
CASSPGTGGTGQPQHF	TRBV9	TRBJ1-5
CASSEARTARYYNEQFF	TRBV6-1	TRBJ2-1
CASSIGWEVSYNEQFF	TRBV19	TRBJ2-1
CASSPRGGLSSDTQYF	TRBV7-2	TRBJ2-3
CATSREDRVAYEQYF	TRBV15	TRBJ2-7
CASSPGGADNSYEQYF	TRBV9	TRBJ2-7